The 2 T cell receptor beta chains reported below all come from one sample, sequenced in a study of T cell changes during pregnancy in multiple sclerosis. Produced via immunoSEQ multiplex PCR; TCRdb's table is partial and in-frame only. Here the sample spans about 40,000 clones, 91% being singletons. Sequenced material: CD4+ T cells from peripheral blood mononuclear cells, taken in the third trimester of pregnancy. These receptors originate from a female donor in good health, enrolled as a control in a pregnancy study.

V and J are TRBV2 and TRBJ1-2; unclear D gene. The CDR3 covers 13 residues. V dropped 7 bases and J dropped 6 bases, with 15 bases sitting between them. Per the germline V gene, CDR1 is SNHLY and CDR2 is FYNNEI. This CDR3 is CASNREKGNGYTF. CDR3 DNA: TGTGCCAGCAACCGGGAAAAGGGAAATGGCTACACCTTC.

The chain combines TRBV28 with TRBJ2-1, with a possible D match to TRBD1 (6 bases). Trimming cost V 5 bases and J 6 bases, with 8 bases left between them. The germline V gene encodes CDR1 MDHEN and CDR2 SYDVKM. CDR3 length: 12 residues. The CDR3 DNA reads as TGTGCCAGCAGTCAACAGGGCAATGAGCAGTTCTTC. This encodes CASSQQGNEQFF.